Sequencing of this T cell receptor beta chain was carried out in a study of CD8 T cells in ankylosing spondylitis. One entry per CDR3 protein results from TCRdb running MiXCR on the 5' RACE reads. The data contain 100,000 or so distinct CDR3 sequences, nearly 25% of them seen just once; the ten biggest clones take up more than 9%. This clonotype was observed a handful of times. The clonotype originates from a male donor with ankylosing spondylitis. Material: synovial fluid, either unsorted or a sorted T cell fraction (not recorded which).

The CDR3 nucleotides are TGTGCCAGCAGCTTTGGCGCCCTGACCACCCAAGAGACCCAGTACTTC. It specifies CASSFGALTTQETQYF. The genes are TRBV11-2 and TRBJ2-5; D remains ambiguous. Germline CDR1 and CDR2: SGHAT and FQNNGV. V lost 3 bases to trimming and J lost 1 base, with 15 bases between them. This CDR3 has 16 residues.